The 10 T cell receptor beta chains below were found in one sample sequenced in a study of identical twins (dated by TCRdb to 2016 to 2017). The method was 5' RACE. Sequencing was performed on an Illumina HiSeq 2000. The public sequencing data were trimmed at Q25 with fastp and processed into clonotypes with MiXCR by TCRdb, which kept only in-frame beta chains. CDR3 protein duplicates are merged, each entry listing the most common genes and DNA. Recorded for this sample are 1.5 million to 2 million distinct CDR3 sequences; 25% to 35% of them occurred a single time. The ten largest clones represent 0.27% of the sample. The sample taken for sequencing was cord blood. Receptors were obtained from a newborn girl in good health.

A few counts support this clonotype. The rearrangement links TRBV28 to TRBJ1-4; D may be TRBD1 (5 bases). V lost 3 bases and J lost 8, with 16 bases in between. CDR3 length equals 15 residues. Per the germline V gene, CDR1 is MDHEN and CDR2 is SYDVKM. The CDR3 sequence is CASSFLGGVKEKLFF. The DNA for the CDR3 is TGTGCCAGCAGTTTTCTTGGAGGGGTTAAGGAAAAACTGTTTTTT.

V usage is TRBV20-1 and J usage is TRBJ2-5, with D tentatively TRBD2 (6 bases). The J call may be mistaken, given a closer DNA end match to TRBJ2-7. The CDR3 runs 13 residues. Germline CDR1 is DFQATT and CDR2 is SNEGSKA (reference sequence). CDR3 sequence (DNA): TGCAGTGCCGCCGACAGCCGGGGGTACGAGCAGTACTTC. Encoded protein: CSAADSRGYEQYF.

This clonotype was seen a few times. The chain carries TRBV6-5 and TRBJ2-3; no clear D. V was pared by 2 bases and J by 0 bases, with 12 bases between. The CDR3 covers 16 residues. CDR1 MNHEY and CDR2 SVGAGI come from the germline V gene. CDR3 protein: CASSYRKMTSTDTQYF. The CDR3, as DNA: TGTGCCAGCAGTTACCGGAAAATGACAAGCACAGATACGCAGTATTTT.

This clonotype was observed a handful of times. The rearrangement links TRBV20-1 to TRBJ1-5, with D maybe TRBD1 (6 bases). V lost 3 bases to trimming and J lost 4 bases, with 13 bases between them. Germline loops: CDR1 DFQATT, CDR2 SNEGSKA (reference sequence). The CDR3 is made up of 14 amino acids. This CDR3 is CSASVGAPNQPQHF. CDR3 coding DNA: TGCAGTGCTAGCGTGGGGGCTCCAAATCAGCCCCAGCATTTT.

The chain has TRBV24-1 and TRBJ2-1, with 15 bases aligning to TRBD2. With V trimmed by 1 base and J by 1 base, 7 bases remained unmatched. This CDR3 spans 20 amino acids. CDR1 KGHDR and CDR2 SFDVKD come from the germline V gene. CDR3 in amino acids: CATSDFRGLAGGLSYNEQFF. The CDR3 coding sequence is TGTGCCACCAGTGATTTCCGCGGACTAGCGGGAGGGCTGTCCTACAATGAGCAGTTCTTC.

This clonotype has a count of ten or more. V and J are TRBV14 and TRBJ2-7, with D possibly being TRBD1 (5 bases). The CDR3 contains 14 residues. Trimming removed 4 bases at V and 3 bases at J, with 13 bases between. CDR1 is SGHDN and CDR2 is FVKESK in the germline V gene. The chain's CDR3 is CASSPQGISYEQYF. The CDR3 region has the DNA TGTGCCAGCAGCCCTCAGGGAATTAGCTACGAGCAGTACTTC.

As for this clonotype: At one end the junction does not follow the germline gene, possibly because of a read error. V is TRBV6-2 or TRBV6-3 and J is TRBJ2-1; 7 nucleotides match TRBD1. CDR3 size: 14 residues. In germline, CDR1 is MNHEY, CDR2 SVGEGT. CDR3 amino acids: CASSPGQVYSEQFF. CDR3 sequence (DNA): TGTGCCAGCAGCCCCGGACAGGTCTACAGTGAGCAGTTCTTC.

V and J are TRBV27 and TRBJ2-3; possibly TRBD1 for D (5 bases). The V and J ends lost 3 bases and 2 bases respectively, with 12 bases between them. This CDR3 has 15 amino acids. Germline V gene data show CDR1 as MNHEY and CDR2 as SMNVEV (reference sequence). CDR3 sequence reads: CASSFIGAYTDTQYF. The CDR3 coding sequence is TGTGCCAGCAGTTTTATAGGGGCTTACACAGATACGCAGTATTTT.

The V call is TRBV29-1, the J call TRBJ2-1; D is possibly TRBD1 or TRBD2 (6 bases each). The germline V gene encodes CDR1 SQVTM and CDR2 ANQGSEA. The CDR3 runs 14 residues. V was shortened by 7 bases and J by 3 bases, with 16 bases between the two germline ends. DNA for the CDR3: TGCAGCGAGGTAGTGGGGGGCAACTACAATGAGCAGTTCTTC. Its protein product is CSEVVGGNYNEQFF.

This clonotype was seen only a few times. The CDR3 spells CASSWGQGAEQYF. In DNA form, the CDR3 reads TGTGCCAGCAGTTGGGGACAGGGGGCCGAGCAGTACTTC. J is TRBJ2-5 and V is TRBV27; 12 bases align to TRBD1. With the DNA end fitting TRBJ2-7 better, the J assignment may be wrong. Germline V CDR1 and CDR2: MNHEY, SMNVEV (reference sequence). The CDR3 consists of 13 residues.